The 7 T cell receptor beta chains listed next were all sequenced from one sample in a study of monozygotic twins with inflammatory bowel disease. Reprocessing the 5' RACE reads, TCRdb reports a single entry for every CDR3 protein and omits DNA. The specimen's table records fewer than 150,000 distinct CDR3 sequences. The sequenced sample was blood. These TCRs come from a human donor with ulcerative colitis or Crohn's disease, or a healthy co-twin of an affected twin (not recorded which).

The chain has TRBV20-1 and TRBJ2-5. The length of the CDR3 is 16 residues. Germline V gene data show CDR1 as DFQATT and CDR2 as SNEGSKA (reference sequence). The CDR3 region is CSALRRADWYQETQYF.

The chain recombines TRBV14 with TRBJ2-7; TCRdb designates TRBD1, a call that cannot be tested without DNA. Germline assignment: CDR1 SGHDN and CDR2 FVKESK. The CDR3 extends over 13 amino acids. The CDR3 reads CASGAGVYREQYF.

The chain couples TRBV7-2 to TRBJ1-2; there is no DNA to check the TCRdb D call of TRBD1. The CDR3 extends over 16 amino acids. Per the germline V gene, CDR1 is SGHTA and CDR2 is FQGNSA. The CDR3 here is CASSLDGTGVRDGYTF.

The chain combines TRBV7-6 with TRBJ1-1; TCRdb's D call of TRBD1 is untestable without DNA. The CDR3 is 14 residues long. CDR1 and CDR2 from the germline V gene are SGHVS and FNYEAQ. CDR3 region: CASSLLGGDTEAFF.

The V gene is TRBV12-3 or TRBV12-4, the J gene TRBJ2-7; TCRdb's D gene call, TRBD1, goes unchecked for lack of DNA. CDR3 length: 15 residues. CDR3 sequence: CASSKRTGGLHEQYF.

This chain joins TRBV6-2 or TRBV6-3 and TRBJ2-7; TCRdb calls TRBD1, which cannot be checked without DNA. Per the germline V gene, CDR1 is MNHEY and CDR2 is SVGEGT. This CDR3 has 15 amino acids. CDR3 amino acids: CASWRPGTGTYEQYF.

The chain employs TRBV18 and TRBJ2-7; the D call from TCRdb, TRBD1, cannot be confirmed without DNA. Germline V CDR1 and CDR2: KGHSH, LQKENI. The CDR3 spans 14 residues. CDR3 in amino acids: CASSPGGLDSEQYF. Using reference TRBV18 and TRBJ2-7 for the parts outside the CDR3, the full variable domain is NAGVMQNPRHLVRRRGQEARLRCSPMKGHSHVYWYRQLPEEGLKFMVYLQKENIIDESGMPKERFSAEFPKEGPSILRIQQVVRGDSAAYFCASSPGGLDSEQYFGPGTRLTVT.